This is a list of T cell receptor beta chains from one sample in a study of T cell responses to AZD1222 COVID-19 vaccine. Using immunoSEQ multiplex PCR, the repertoire was profiled, and TCRdb retains in-frame clones only, with some absent. This sample has about 200,000 clones; around 90% occur once, and the top ten carry around 3.6%. This material consisted of peripheral blood, taken 28 days after the second dose of the MenACWY control vaccine. The receptors were sampled from an adult who received the MenACWY meningococcal vaccine as a control. Each CDR3 is given with its conserved first and last residue.

>TRBV9|TRBJ2-7
CASSVGGGGYDEQYF
>TRBV5-1|TRBJ2-2
CASGSATGNTGELFF
>TRBV5-1|TRBJ2-3
CASSSWTSASDTQYF
>TRBV11-3|TRBJ2-2
CASSLTSGLRTGELFF
>TRBV6-4|TRBJ2-7
CASQGGSGYYEQYF
>TRBV7-2|TRBJ1-5
CASSSTGPGGPQHF
>TRBV7-8|TRBJ2-4
CASSSLPTMPGDIQYF
>TRBV7-3|TRBJ2-7
CASSFGAGPSYEQYF
>TRBV5-4|TRBJ2-3
CASSPSLVSDTQYF
>TRBV7-3|TRBJ2-3
CASSSNGRAGGPTDTQYF
>TRBV4-1|TRBJ1-4
CASSQDPGQGEKLFF
>TRBV5-1|TRBJ2-2
CASSLASGGANTGELFF
>TRBV5-1|TRBJ1-1
CASGTNSNTEAFF
>TRBV7-8|TRBJ2-5
CASSLVLLGTQYF
>TRBV5-6|TRBJ2-7
CASSSSYEQYF
>TRBV3-1/TRBV3-2|TRBJ1-2
CATLGGQDRYYGYTF
>TRBV11-2|TRBJ1-4
CASSALQGASEKLFF
>TRBV5-1|TRBJ2-5
CASSLRPQGGETQYF
>TRBV11-2|TRBJ1-2
CASSPSGLNYGYTF
>TRBV27|TRBJ2-5
CASRKFGAQTETQYF
>TRBV10-3|TRBJ1-5
CAISDQPGGYSNQPQHF
>TRBV10-2|TRBJ1-2
CASSESGVGMNGYTF
>TRBV30|TRBJ1-6
CASLDRANSPLHF
>TRBV7-2|TRBJ1-6
CASSFREGGGSPLHF
>TRBV28|TRBJ2-2
CASSAGALGLFF
>TRBV19|TRBJ1-5
CASPRGDPDPKSNQPQHF
>TRBV18|TRBJ1-3
CASSPRQGHSGNTIYF
>TRBV18|TRBJ2-5
CASSPVQGALETQYF
>TRBV28|TRBJ1-5
CATRGAQSPQHF
>TRBV6-5|TRBJ2-1
CASSYRDRYNEQFF
>TRBV30|TRBJ2-7
CAWSPLTNPYEQYF
>TRBV6-6|TRBJ1-2
CASSYLDRNYGYTF
>TRBV28|TRBJ2-1
CASTWDSNNEQFF
>TRBV6-5|TRBJ1-1
CASSRGAGLNTEAFF
>TRBV18|TRBJ1-1
CASSPSGEKAFF
>TRBV7-2|TRBJ2-6
CASSVSRANVLTF
>TRBV5-1|TRBJ1-5
CASSLEGRGHQPQHF
>TRBV11-2|TRBJ1-1
CASSFRGAGENTEAFF
>TRBV9|TRBJ2-7
CASSGIQGHEQYF
>TRBV20-1|TRBJ2-7
CSASTLYEQYF
>TRBV24-1|TRBJ2-6
CATSDPASGDSGANVLTF
>TRBV11-3|TRBJ2-2
CASSLRGAGELFF
>TRBV7-2|TRBJ2-2
CATGGLLSTGELFF
>TRBV6-5|TRBJ2-7
CASRFTGTGGPEQYF
>TRBV24-1|TRBJ1-5
CATSDSYQPQHF
>TRBV28|TRBJ2-3
CATNRLAPWEDTQYF
>TRBV11-3|TRBJ2-3
CASSPGVPTDTQYF
>TRBV14|TRBJ1-1
CASSQDLSGMRGNTEAFF
>TRBV11-2|TRBJ1-4
CASSTAGTGYEKLFF
>TRBV28|TRBJ1-4
CASSLEDRHNEKLFF